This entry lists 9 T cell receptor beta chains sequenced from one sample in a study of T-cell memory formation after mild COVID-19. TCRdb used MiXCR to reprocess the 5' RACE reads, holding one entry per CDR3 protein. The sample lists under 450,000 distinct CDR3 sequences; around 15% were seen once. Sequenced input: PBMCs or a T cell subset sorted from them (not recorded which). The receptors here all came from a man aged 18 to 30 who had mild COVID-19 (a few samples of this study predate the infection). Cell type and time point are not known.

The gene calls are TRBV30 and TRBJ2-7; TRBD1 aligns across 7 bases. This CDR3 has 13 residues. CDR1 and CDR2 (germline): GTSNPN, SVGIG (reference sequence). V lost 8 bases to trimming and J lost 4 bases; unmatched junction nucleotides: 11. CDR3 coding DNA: TGTGCCGGAGAGACAGGGAAGAGGTACGAGCAGTACTTC. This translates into CAGETGKRYEQYF.

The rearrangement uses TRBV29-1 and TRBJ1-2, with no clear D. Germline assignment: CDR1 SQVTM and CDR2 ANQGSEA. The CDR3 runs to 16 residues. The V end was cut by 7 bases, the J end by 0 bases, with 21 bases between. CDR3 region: CSARTEEPLANYGYTF. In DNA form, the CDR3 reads TGCAGCGCGAGGACCGAGGAACCTCTCGCTAACTATGGCTACACCTTC.

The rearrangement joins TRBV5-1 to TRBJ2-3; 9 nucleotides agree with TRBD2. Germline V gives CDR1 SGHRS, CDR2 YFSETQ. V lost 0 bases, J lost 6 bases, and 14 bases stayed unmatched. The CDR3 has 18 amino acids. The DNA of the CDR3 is TGCGCCAGCAGCTTGGGGTTGAGCGGGAGGCCTATGGATGATACGCAGTATTTT. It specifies CASSLGLSGRPMDDTQYF.

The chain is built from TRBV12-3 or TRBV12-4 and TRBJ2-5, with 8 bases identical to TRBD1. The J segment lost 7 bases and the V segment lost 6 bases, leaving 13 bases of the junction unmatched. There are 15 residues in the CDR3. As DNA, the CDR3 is TGTGCCAGCAGCCTAGGACAGGGCCTGTCAAGGACCCAGTACTTC. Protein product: CASSLGQGLSRTQYF.

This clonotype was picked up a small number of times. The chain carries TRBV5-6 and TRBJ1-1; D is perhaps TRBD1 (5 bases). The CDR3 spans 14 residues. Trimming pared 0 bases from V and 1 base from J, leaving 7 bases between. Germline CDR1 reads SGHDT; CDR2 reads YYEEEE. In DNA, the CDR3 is TGTGCCAGCAGCTTGGAGGGGCGGAACACTGAAGCTTTCTTT. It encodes CASSLEGRNTEAFF. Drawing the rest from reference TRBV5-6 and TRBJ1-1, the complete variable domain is DAGVTQSPTHLIKTRGQQVTLRCSPKSGHDTVSWYQQALGQGPQFIFQYYEEEERQRGNFPDRFSGHQFPNYSSELNVNALLLGDSALYLCASSLEGRNTEAFFGQGTRLTVV.

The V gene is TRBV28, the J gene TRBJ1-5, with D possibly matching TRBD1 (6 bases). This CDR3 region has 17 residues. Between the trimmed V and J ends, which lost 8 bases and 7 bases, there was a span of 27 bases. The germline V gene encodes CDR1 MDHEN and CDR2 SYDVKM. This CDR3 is CASRPGGPIISRQPQHF. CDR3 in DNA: TGTGCCAGCCGCCCCGGGGGGCCAATCATAAGCAGACAGCCCCAGCATTTT.

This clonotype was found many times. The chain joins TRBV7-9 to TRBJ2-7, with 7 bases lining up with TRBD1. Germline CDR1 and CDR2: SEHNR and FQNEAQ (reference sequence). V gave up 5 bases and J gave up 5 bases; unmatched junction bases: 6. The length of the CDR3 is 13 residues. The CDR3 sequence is CASSRDRVHEQYF. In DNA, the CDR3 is TGTGCCAGCAGCCGCGACAGGGTCCACGAGCAGTACTTC.

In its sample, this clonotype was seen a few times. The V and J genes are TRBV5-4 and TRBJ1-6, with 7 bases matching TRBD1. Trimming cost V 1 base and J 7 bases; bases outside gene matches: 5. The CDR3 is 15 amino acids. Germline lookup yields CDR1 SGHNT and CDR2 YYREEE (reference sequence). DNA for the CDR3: TGTGCCAGCAGCTTGAACAGGGGTGGCAATTCACCCCTCCACTTT. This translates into CASSLNRGGNSPLHF.

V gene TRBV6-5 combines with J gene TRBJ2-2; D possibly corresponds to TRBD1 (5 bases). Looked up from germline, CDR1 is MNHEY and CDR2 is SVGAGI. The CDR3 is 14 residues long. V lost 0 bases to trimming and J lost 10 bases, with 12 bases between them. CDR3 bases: TGTGCCAGCAGTTACTCGACAGACCCCCAGGAGCTGTTTTTT. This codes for CASSYSTDPQELFF.